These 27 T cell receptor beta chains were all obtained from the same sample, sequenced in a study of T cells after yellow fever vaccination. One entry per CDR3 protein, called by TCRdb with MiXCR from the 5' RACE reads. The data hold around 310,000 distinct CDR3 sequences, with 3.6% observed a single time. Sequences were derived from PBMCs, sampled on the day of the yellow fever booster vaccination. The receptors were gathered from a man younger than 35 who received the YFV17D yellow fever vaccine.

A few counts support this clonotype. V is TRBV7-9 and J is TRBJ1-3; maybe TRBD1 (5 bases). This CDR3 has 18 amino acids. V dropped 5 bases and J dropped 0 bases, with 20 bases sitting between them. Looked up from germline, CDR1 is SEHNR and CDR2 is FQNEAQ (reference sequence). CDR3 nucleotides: TGTGCCAGCAGCCGAGTGACCGGGGGAGAGAACTCTGGAAACACCATATATTTT. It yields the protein CASSRVTGGENSGNTIYF.

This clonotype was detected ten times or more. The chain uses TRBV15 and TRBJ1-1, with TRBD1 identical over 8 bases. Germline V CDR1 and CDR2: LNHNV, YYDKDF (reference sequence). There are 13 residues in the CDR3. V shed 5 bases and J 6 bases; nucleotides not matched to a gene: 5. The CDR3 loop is CATSFRTGPEAFF. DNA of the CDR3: TGTGCCACCAGCTTCCGGACAGGGCCTGAAGCTTTCTTT.

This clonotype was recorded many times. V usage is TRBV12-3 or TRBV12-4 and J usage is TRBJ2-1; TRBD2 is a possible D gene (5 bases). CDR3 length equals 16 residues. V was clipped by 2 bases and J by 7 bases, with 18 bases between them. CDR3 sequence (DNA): TGTGCCAGCAGTTTACCACCGGGATTAGGGAGTAATGAGCAGTTCTTC. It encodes CASSLPPGLGSNEQFF.

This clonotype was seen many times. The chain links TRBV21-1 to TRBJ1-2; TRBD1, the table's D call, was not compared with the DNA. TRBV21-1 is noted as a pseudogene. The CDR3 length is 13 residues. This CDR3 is CASPPGGTGGYTF. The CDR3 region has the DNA TGTGCCAGCCCGCCCGGCGGGACGGGTGGCTACACCTTC.

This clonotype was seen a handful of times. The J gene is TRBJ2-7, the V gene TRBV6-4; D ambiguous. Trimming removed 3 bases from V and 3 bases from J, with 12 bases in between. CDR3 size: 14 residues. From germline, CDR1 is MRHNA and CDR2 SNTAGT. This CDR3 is CASSENRACYEQYF. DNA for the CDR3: TGTGCCAGCAGTGAAAACCGGGCCTGCTACGAGCAGTACTTC.

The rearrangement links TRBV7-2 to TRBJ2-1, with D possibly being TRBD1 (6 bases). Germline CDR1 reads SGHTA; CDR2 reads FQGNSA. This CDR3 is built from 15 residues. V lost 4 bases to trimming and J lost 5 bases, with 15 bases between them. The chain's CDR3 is CASSCPHRDNNEQFF. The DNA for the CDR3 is TGTGCCAGCAGCTGTCCACACCGGGACAACAATGAGCAGTTCTTC. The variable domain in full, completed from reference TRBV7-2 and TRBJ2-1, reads GAGVSQSPSNKVTEKGKDVELRCDPISGHTALYWYRQSLGQGLEFLIYFQGNSAPDKSGLPSDRFSAERTGGSVSTLTIQRTQQEDSAVYLCASSCPHRDNNEQFFGPGTRLTVL.

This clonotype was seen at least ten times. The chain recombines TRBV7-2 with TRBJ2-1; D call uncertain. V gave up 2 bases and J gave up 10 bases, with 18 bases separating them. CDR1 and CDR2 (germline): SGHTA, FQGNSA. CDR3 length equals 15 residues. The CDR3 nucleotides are TGTGCCAGCAGCTTAACACATCCTTCCCTCCGGGAGCAGTTCTTC. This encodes CASSLTHPSLREQFF.

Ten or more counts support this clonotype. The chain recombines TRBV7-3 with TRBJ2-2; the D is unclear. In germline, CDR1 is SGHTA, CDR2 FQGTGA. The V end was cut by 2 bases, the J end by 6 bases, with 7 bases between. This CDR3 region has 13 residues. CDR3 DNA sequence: TGTGCCAGCAGCTTACGAGTGCCCGGGGAGCTGTTTTTT. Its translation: CASSLRVPGELFF.

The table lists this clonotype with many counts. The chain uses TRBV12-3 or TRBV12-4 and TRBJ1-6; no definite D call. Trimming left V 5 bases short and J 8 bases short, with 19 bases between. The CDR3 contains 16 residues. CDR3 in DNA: TGTGCCAGCAGTCTGGGCGACGGACGTTTGGATTCACCCCTCCACTTT. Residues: CASSLGDGRLDSPLHF.

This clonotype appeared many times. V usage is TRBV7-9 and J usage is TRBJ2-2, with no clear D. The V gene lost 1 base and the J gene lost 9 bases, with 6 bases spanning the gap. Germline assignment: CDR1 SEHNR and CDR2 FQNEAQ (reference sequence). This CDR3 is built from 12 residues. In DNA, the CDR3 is TGTGCCAGCAGCTTAGACTTCTGGGAGCTGTTTTTT. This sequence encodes CASSLDFWELFF.

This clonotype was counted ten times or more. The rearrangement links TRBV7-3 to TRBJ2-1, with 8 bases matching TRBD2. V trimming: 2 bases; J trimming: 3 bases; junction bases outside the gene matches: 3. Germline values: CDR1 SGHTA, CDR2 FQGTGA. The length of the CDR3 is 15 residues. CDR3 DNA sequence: TGTGCCAGCAGCTTAGTCACTAGCGGCTACAATGAGCAGTTCTTC. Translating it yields CASSLVTSGYNEQFF.

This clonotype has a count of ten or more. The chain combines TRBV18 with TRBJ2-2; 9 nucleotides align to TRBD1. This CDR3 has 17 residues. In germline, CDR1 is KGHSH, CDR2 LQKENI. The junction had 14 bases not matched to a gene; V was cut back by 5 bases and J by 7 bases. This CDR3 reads CASSLHRDRAPGGELFF. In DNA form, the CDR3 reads TGTGCCAGCTCATTACACCGGGACAGGGCCCCCGGCGGGGAGCTGTTTTTT. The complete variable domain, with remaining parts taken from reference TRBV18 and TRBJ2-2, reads NAGVMQNPRHLVRRRGQEARLRCSPMKGHSHVYWYRQLPEEGLKFMVYLQKENIIDESGMPKERFSAEFPKEGPSILRIQQVVRGDSAAYFCASSLHRDRAPGGELFFGEGSRLTVL.

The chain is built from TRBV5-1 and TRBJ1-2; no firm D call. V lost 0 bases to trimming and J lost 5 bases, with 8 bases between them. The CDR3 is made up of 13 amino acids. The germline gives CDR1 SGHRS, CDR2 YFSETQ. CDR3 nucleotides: TGCGCCAGCAGCTTGGTGGGCAGATATGGCTACACCTTC. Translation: CASSLVGRYGYTF.

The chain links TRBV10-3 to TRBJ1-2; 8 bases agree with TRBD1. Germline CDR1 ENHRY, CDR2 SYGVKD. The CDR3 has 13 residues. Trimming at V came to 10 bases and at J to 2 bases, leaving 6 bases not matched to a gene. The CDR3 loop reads CATGAGGNYGYTF. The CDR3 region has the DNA TGTGCCACAGGGGCAGGGGGCAACTATGGCTACACCTTC.

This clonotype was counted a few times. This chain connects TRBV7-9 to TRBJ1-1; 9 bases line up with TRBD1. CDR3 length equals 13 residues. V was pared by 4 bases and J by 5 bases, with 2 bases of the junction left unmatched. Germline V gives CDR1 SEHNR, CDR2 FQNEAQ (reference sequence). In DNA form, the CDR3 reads TGTGCCAGCAGCTCACAGGGGGCTACTGAAGCTTTCTTT. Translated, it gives CASSSQGATEAFF.

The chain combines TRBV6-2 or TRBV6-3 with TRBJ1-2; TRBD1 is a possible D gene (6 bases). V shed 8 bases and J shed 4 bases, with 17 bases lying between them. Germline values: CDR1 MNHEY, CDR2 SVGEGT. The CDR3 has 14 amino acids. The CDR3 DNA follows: TGTGCCAGCCTGGACAGTTTAACGAGCTATGGCTACACCTTC. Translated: CASLDSLTSYGYTF.

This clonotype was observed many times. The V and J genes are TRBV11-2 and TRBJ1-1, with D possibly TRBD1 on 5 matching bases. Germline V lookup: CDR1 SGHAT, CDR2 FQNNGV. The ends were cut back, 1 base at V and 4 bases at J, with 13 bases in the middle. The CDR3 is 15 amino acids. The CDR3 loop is CASSLAWGVSTEAFF. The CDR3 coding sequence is TGTGCCAGCAGCTTAGCTTGGGGGGTTAGCACTGAAGCTTTCTTT.

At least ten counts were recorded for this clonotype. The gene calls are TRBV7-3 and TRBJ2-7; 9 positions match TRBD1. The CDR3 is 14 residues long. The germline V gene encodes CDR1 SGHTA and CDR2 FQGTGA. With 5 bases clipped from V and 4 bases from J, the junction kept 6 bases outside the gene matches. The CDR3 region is CASSKPDRGYEQYF. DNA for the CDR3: TGTGCCAGCAGCAAACCGGACAGGGGATACGAGCAGTACTTC.

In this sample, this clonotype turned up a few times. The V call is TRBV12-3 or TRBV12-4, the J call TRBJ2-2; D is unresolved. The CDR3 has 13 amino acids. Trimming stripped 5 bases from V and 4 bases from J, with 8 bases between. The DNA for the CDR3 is TGTGCCAGCAGTCTTACGAGCACCGGGGAGCTGTTTTTT. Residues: CASSLTSTGELFF.

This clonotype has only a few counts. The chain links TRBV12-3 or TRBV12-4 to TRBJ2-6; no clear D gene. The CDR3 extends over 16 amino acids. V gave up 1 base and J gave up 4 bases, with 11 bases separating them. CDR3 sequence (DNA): TGTGCCAGCAGTTTAGGGGCCTCAGCAGGGGCCAACGTCCTGACTTTC. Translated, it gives CASSLGASAGANVLTF.

CDR3 residues: CASIRSAPGQGNREQYV. CDR3 coding DNA: TGTGCCAGTATCCGTTCGGCCCCGGGACAGGGGAATCGCGAGCAGTACGTC. J is TRBJ2-7 and V is TRBV19; 10 positions match TRBD1. CDR3 size: 17 residues. V shed 7 bases and J 6 bases; nucleotides not matched to a gene: 18. The germline V gene encodes CDR1 LNHDA and CDR2 SQIVND (reference sequence).

The CDR3 here is CASSPPTSGGETQYF. The CDR3 bases are TGTGCCAGCTCACCACCGACTAGCGGGGGGGAGACCCAGTACTTC. This rearrangement joins TRBV18 to TRBJ2-5, with 13 nucleotides matching TRBD2. Germline CDR1 reads KGHSH; CDR2 reads LQKENI. The CDR3 length is 15 residues. After removal of 0 bases from V and 5 bases from J, the junction contained 0 bases not matched to a gene.

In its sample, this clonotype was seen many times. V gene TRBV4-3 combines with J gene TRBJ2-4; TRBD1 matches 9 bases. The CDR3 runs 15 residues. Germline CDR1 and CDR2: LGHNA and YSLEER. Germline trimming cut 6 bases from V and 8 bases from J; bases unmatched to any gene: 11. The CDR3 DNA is TGCGCCAGCAGTCGGGGCTTGGACAGGGGTGACATTCAGTACTTC. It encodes CASSRGLDRGDIQYF.

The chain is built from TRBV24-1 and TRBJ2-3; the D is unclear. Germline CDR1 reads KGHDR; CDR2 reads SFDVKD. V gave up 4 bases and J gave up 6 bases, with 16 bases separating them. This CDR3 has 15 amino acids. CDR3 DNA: TGTGCCACCAGTGAGACACAGAATAGTCCTGATACGCAGTATTTT. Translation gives CATSETQNSPDTQYF.

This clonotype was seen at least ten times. CDR3 region: CASGPNRGWGKNIQYF. The CDR3 nucleotides are TGTGCCAGCGGGCCGAATAGGGGGTGGGGCAAAAACATTCAGTACTTC. The rearrangement uses TRBV6-2 or TRBV6-3 and TRBJ2-4; D possibly corresponds to TRBD1 (6 bases). The CDR3 has 16 residues. The germline gives CDR1 MNHEY, CDR2 SVGEGT. V lost 8 bases and J 3 bases, leaving 20 bases between the germline ends.

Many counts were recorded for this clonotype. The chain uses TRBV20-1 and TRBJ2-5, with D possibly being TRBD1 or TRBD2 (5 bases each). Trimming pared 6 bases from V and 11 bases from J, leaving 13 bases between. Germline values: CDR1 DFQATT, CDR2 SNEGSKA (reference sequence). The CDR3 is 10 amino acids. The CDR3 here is CSAGTTGQYF. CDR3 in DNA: TGCAGTGCCGGGACGACCGGGCAGTACTTC.

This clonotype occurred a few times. CDR3: CASSIEREVNEQFF. The CDR3 coding sequence is TGTGCCAGTAGTATCGAGCGGGAGGTCAATGAGCAGTTCTTC. V and J are TRBV19 and TRBJ2-1; TRBD2 matches 9 bases. V gave up 3 bases and J gave up 6 bases; unmatched junction bases: 3. This CDR3 has 14 amino acids. Germline CDR1 LNHDA, CDR2 SQIVND (reference sequence).